The next 14 T cell receptor beta chains were all read from a single sample in a study of blood T cell repertoires in COVID-19 (dated by TCRdb to the early 2020s). Library prep was done by the immunoSEQ multiplex PCR assay. TCRdb's version of the immuneACCESS table is confined to in-frame rearrangements and falls short of the full clone set. An unresolved V gene accounts for under half of the shortfall where checked; the remainder is of unknown origin. Recorded for this sample are 130,000 to 150,000 clones; around 80% of them occurred a single time. The ten largest clones add up to about 4% of the sample. The sample taken for sequencing was peripheral blood. The receptors were sampled from a man in his sixties with acute or convalescent COVID-19.

V usage is TRBV7-9 and J usage is TRBJ1-2; possibly TRBD1 for D (6 bases). This CDR3 comprises 13 residues. Between the trimmed V and J ends, which lost 5 bases and 8 bases, there was a span of 15 bases. Germline values: CDR1 SEHNR, CDR2 FQNEAQ (reference sequence). As DNA, the CDR3 is TGTGCCAGCAGCCGACAGGACCTATACGGCTACACCTTC. This sequence encodes CASSRQDLYGYTF.

This clone occurred a few times. V gene TRBV11-3 combines with J gene TRBJ2-7; D not resolved. The V end was cut by 1 base, the J end by 9 bases, with 10 bases between. The CDR3 spans 12 residues. The germline CDR1 and CDR2 sequences are SGHNT and YENEEA. CDR3 loop: CASSLVVAPQYF. The CDR3 DNA reads TGTGCCAGCAGCTTAGTAGTCGCCCCGCAGTACTTC.

The chain is built from TRBV27 and TRBJ2-5, with D perhaps TRBD2 (5 bases). The ends were cut back, 5 bases at V and 5 bases at J, with 12 bases in the middle. CDR1 is MNHEY and CDR2 is SMNVEV in the germline V gene (reference sequence). This CDR3 is built from 13 residues. For the CDR3, the DNA is TGTGCCAGCAGTCTAGTACCGGGGGAGACCCAGTACTTC. It yields the protein CASSLVPGETQYF.

This sequence joins TRBV5-1 and TRBJ2-3, with D perhaps TRBD2 (5 bases). V was cut by 5 bases and J by 0 bases, with 10 bases left in between. The CDR3 has 14 residues. Germline assignment: CDR1 SGHRS and CDR2 YFSETQ. The CDR3 region is CASSFGLSTDTQYF. CDR3 nucleotides: TGCGCCAGCAGTTTTGGACTGAGCACAGATACGCAGTATTTT.

This clone was seen just once. The chain uses TRBV19 and TRBJ2-6; possible D gene TRBD1, 6 bases. V lost 8 bases, J lost 13 bases, and 15 bases lay in between. Per the germline V gene, CDR1 is LNHDA and CDR2 is SQIVND (reference sequence). This CDR3 has 12 amino acids. CDR3 in DNA: TGTGCCAGTGGGGGCCCTGGTGGGGTCCTGACTTTC. Protein: CASGGPGGVLTF.

J is TRBJ2-4 and V is TRBV7-9; TRBD1 matches at 9 bases. The CDR3 loop spans 14 amino acids. V shed 5 bases and J 7 bases; nucleotides not matched to a gene: 6. Germline V CDR1 and CDR2: SEHNR, FQNEAQ (reference sequence). The CDR3 reads CASSNRDRANIQYF. The CDR3 DNA is TGTGCCAGCAGCAACCGGGACAGGGCCAACATTCAGTACTTC.

The sample holds a few counts of this clone. This sequence joins TRBV2 and TRBJ2-2, with TRBD2 as a possible D gene (6 bases). The CDR3 covers 14 residues. Germline-derived CDR1 and CDR2 are SNHLY and FYNNEI. V lost 6 bases and J 2 bases, leaving 10 bases between the germline ends. CDR3 nucleotide sequence: TGTGCCAGCAGAAGGGACTCCAACACCGGGGAGCTGTTTTTT. It translates to CASRRDSNTGELFF.

By share, this clone ranks as medium-sized. The identical CDR3 is also encoded by other nucleotide sequences in the sample. This rearrangement joins TRBV11-2 to TRBJ2-7, with D maybe TRBD1 (6 bases). CDR1 SGHAT and CDR2 FQNNGV come from the germline V gene. The V and J ends lost 1 base and 2 bases respectively, with 6 bases between them. The CDR3 is made up of 13 amino acids. CDR3 sequence reads: CASSLGTAYEQYF. CDR3 coding DNA: TGTGCCAGCAGCTTAGGGACAGCCTACGAGCAGTACTTC.

The CDR3 nucleotides read TGTGCCAGCAGCGGCCTCCCCGGGACAGAGTTTAACAACTATGGCTACACCTTC. It translates to CASSGLPGTEFNNYGYTF. J is TRBJ1-2 and V is TRBV7-9; TRBD1 agrees at 7 bases. The CDR3 loop spans 18 amino acids. Trimming removed 5 bases from V and 2 bases from J; junction bases left unmatched: 17. Germline V gene sequence: CDR1 SEHNR, CDR2 FQNEAQ (reference sequence).

The V call is TRBV19, the J call TRBJ2-4; weak D call: TRBD2 (5 bases). The V gene lost 1 base and the J gene lost 0 bases, with 10 bases spanning the gap. The CDR3 contains 16 residues. Per the germline V gene, CDR1 is LNHDA and CDR2 is SQIVND (reference sequence). The CDR3 sequence: CASSIGGSLAKNIQYF. The CDR3 nucleotides are TGTGCCAGTAGTATAGGAGGGAGTCTAGCCAAAAACATTCAGTACTTC.

This clone was detected once. This rearrangement joins TRBV5-4 to TRBJ1-4; possible D gene TRBD1, 6 bases. Per the germline V gene, CDR1 is SGHNT and CDR2 is YYREEE (reference sequence). The V and J ends lost 0 bases and 8 bases respectively, with 8 bases between them. The CDR3 is made up of 13 amino acids. The CDR3 protein is CASSLAGDEKLFF. The CDR3 nucleotides read TGTGCCAGCAGCTTGGCAGGGGACGAAAAACTGTTTTTT.

The chain is built from TRBV29-1 and TRBJ2-1; 8 bases are shared with TRBD2. Unmatched junction bases numbered 16, after V lost 7 bases and J lost 8 bases. Germline loops: CDR1 SQVTM, CDR2 ANQGSEA. This CDR3 is built from 15 residues. Here the CDR3 reads CSAGGGTRTSDEQFF. CDR3 in DNA: TGCAGCGCTGGGGGAGGGACTAGAACGTCCGATGAGCAGTTCTTC.

V is TRBV7-2 and J is TRBJ1-3; D remains ambiguous. This CDR3 contains 15 residues. V lost 1 base and J lost 5, with 12 bases in between. Germline assignment: CDR1 SGHTA and CDR2 FQGNSA. The CDR3, as DNA: TGTGCCAGCAGCTTAGATTCAGGCCGGAGAAACACCATATATTTT. As protein: CASSLDSGRRNTIYF.

This sequence joins TRBV7-9 and TRBJ2-5; D may be TRBD2 (6 bases). From germline, CDR1 is SEHNR and CDR2 FQNEAQ (reference sequence). The CDR3 totals 14 residues. The V and J ends lost 0 bases and 1 base respectively, with 6 bases between them. The DNA for the CDR3 is TGTGCCAGCAGCTTAGCTAGCGGCCAAGAGACCCAGTACTTC. Translated, it gives CASSLASGQETQYF.